The following is a T cell receptor beta chain sequence with its context. Its specificity is unknown. The sample comes from a study of OX40 agonist ivuxolimab in advanced cancers. Assay used: immunoSEQ multiplex PCR; TCRdb lists only in-frame clones, some missing. The sample records tens of thousands of clones, just over 85% being singletons. Study outcomes and limitations: In general, CD8+ T cells held more expanded clones than CD4+ did, on average. Low normalized T-cell clonal expansion also characterized some of the nonresponders.

The sample consisted of CD4+ or CD8+ T cells sorted from blood, taken in a trial of the OX40 agonist ivuxolimab. The source of this sequence is an adult with an advanced solid tumor such as melanoma, head and neck, liver or kidney cancer.

Written as DNA, the CDR3 is TGTGCCAGCAGCCCAGTAGCGGGGGTAAACAATGAGCAGTTCTTC. Translation gives CASSPVAGVNNEQFF. The chain has TRBV9 and TRBJ2-1; 9 bases fit TRBD2. The length of the CDR3 is 15 residues. The V segment lost 4 bases and the J segment 5 bases; nucleotides outside the gene matches: 7. Germline CDR1 is SGDLS and CDR2 is YYNGEE.